Presented here are 30 T cell receptor beta chains from one specimen sequenced in a study of long-term antiretroviral therapy in people with HIV. Survey-level resolution applied to immunoSEQ assay v3.0. Measured with immunoSEQ multiplex PCR; TCRdb has only the in-frame clones, and not every one. The sample includes roughly 40,000 clones, 94% of them seen just once. Sequenced here: unsorted PBMCs, sampled about 9.1 years after starting antiretroviral therapy. These receptors all stem from a man aged 30 to 39 with HIV.

CDR3 DNA: TGTGCCAGCAGTTTATCACCCCCAGGGGCCCAGGGGGAGACCCAGTACTTC. It encodes CASSLSPPGAQGETQYF. The V gene is TRBV27, the J gene TRBJ2-5, with a tentative D call TRBD1 (6 bases). The CDR3 length is 17 residues. V was trimmed by 0 bases and J by 5 bases, leaving 19 bases between them. Germline V gene lookup returns CDR1 MNHEY and CDR2 SMNVEV (reference sequence).

The rearrangement joins TRBV7-8 to TRBJ2-3; 8 bases align to TRBD2. Trimming removed 1 base from V and 7 bases from J; junction bases left unmatched: 16. The length of the CDR3 is 18 residues. CDR1 and CDR2 from the germline V gene are SGHVS and FQNEAQ. Here the CDR3 DNA reads TGTGCCAGCAGCTTAGTCGAGCGGGGGCCCCGCAGTGTGAATACGCAGTATTTT. Translated: CASSLVERGPRSVNTQYF.

The chain has TRBV28 and TRBJ1-4; TRBD1 agrees at 8 bases. The CDR3 runs to 17 residues. Germline-derived CDR1 and CDR2 are MDHEN and SYDVKM. V trimming: 7 bases; J trimming: 7 bases; junction bases outside the gene matches: 17. CDR3 DNA sequence: TGTGCCAGCACCTCCGGGACAGGCTCACTCCGGGGTGAAAAACTGTTTTTT. Protein product: CASTSGTGSLRGEKLFF.

The gene calls are TRBV11-2 and TRBJ2-5, with D tentatively TRBD2 (5 bases). Germline CDR1 SGHAT, CDR2 FQNNGV. The CDR3 runs 13 residues. Between the trimmed V and J ends, which lost 1 base and 5 bases, there was a span of 8 bases. The CDR3 DNA reads as TGTGCCAGCAGCTTAGGGCCGGGGGAGACCCAGTACTTC. As protein: CASSLGPGETQYF.

The chain employs TRBV7-2 and TRBJ1-2; D is possibly TRBD1 (5 bases). From germline, CDR1 is SGHTA and CDR2 FQGNSA. Trimming took off 1 base at V and 8 bases at J, with 14 bases between the two ends. This CDR3 is 14 amino acids long. The CDR3 nucleotides read TGTGCCAGCAGCTTAGAGACAGCTCAGCGAGGCTACACCTTC. Its translation is CASSLETAQRGYTF.

V is TRBV19 and J is TRBJ2-5, with D possibly TRBD1 on 7 matching bases. Germline lookup yields CDR1 LNHDA and CDR2 SQIVND (reference sequence). CDR3 length: 15 amino acids. Deletions cut 8 bases from V and 5 bases from J, with 21 bases between. The CDR3 spells CASRRGLRGQETQYF. CDR3 DNA sequence: TGTGCCAGTCGCCGGGGACTTAGGGGACAGGAGACCCAGTACTTC.

The chain joins TRBV7-2 to TRBJ2-7; TRBD1 is a possible D gene (6 bases). The CDR3 loop spans 12 amino acids. CDR1 is SGHTA, CDR2 FQGNSA, per germline. Trimming left V 5 bases short and J 3 bases short, with 8 bases between. CDR3 DNA: TGTGCCAGCAGCCAGGACAGCTACGAGCAGTACTTC. It translates to CASSQDSYEQYF.

V and J are TRBV27 and TRBJ2-5, with D perhaps given as TRBD1 or TRBD2 (5 bases each). Germline CDR1 reads MNHEY; CDR2 reads SMNVEV (reference sequence). Trimming left V 6 bases short and J 5 bases short, with 16 bases between. The CDR3 covers 14 residues. The CDR3: CASRPRRGGETQYF. Written as DNA, the CDR3 is TGTGCCAGCAGACCAAGACGGGGCGGGGAGACCCAGTACTTC.

CDR3: CASSETHLNTGELFF. The CDR3, as DNA: TGTGCCAGCAGTGAAACCCATTTGAACACCGGGGAGCTGTTTTTT. The V call is TRBV2, the J call TRBJ2-2, with no clear D. Trimming removed 2 bases at V and 1 base at J, with 8 bases between. CDR1 is SNHLY, CDR2 FYNNEI, per germline. The CDR3 loop spans 15 amino acids. The entire variable domain, with the rest obtained from reference TRBV2 and TRBJ2-2, is as follows: EPEVTQTPSHQVTQMGQEVILRCVPISNHLYFYWYRQILGQKVEFLVSFYNNEISEKSEIFDDQFSVERPDGSNFTLKIRSTKLEDSAMYFCASSETHLNTGELFFGEGSRLTVL.

J is TRBJ2-7 and V is TRBV5-8, with 9 nucleotides matching TRBD2. J gave up 2 bases and V 3 bases, and 12 bases lay outside the gene matches. The V gene's germline CDR1 is SGHTS and CDR2 YDEGEE. This CDR3 spans 17 amino acids. The CDR3, as DNA: TGTGCCAGCAGCTACCAACAGACTAGCGGTGACCCCTACGAGCAGTACTTC. It translates to CASSYQQTSGDPYEQYF. Based on the CDR3 plus reference TRBV5-8 and TRBJ2-7, the full variable domain is EAGVTQSPTHLIKTRGQQATLRCSPISGHTSVYWYQQALGLGLQFLLWYDEGEERNRGNFPPRFSGRQFPNYSSELNVNALELEDSALYLCASSYQQTSGDPYEQYFGPGTRLTVT.

V and J are TRBV5-1 and TRBJ1-2; D not certain. The germline gives CDR1 SGHRS, CDR2 YFSETQ. Trimming shortened V by 0 bases and J by 2 bases, and 5 bases separated the two germline ends. The CDR3 is 13 amino acids. CDR3 loop: CASSLGRNYGYTF. The CDR3 DNA reads as TGCGCCAGCAGCTTGGGACGGAACTATGGCTACACCTTC.

The chain recombines TRBV28 with TRBJ2-2; the match to TRBD1 covers 7 bases. This CDR3 region has 14 residues. Germline CDR1 MDHEN, CDR2 SYDVKM. V was clipped by 3 bases and J by 9 bases; unmatched bases: 7. CDR3 region: CASSLRGLSRELFF. The DNA of the CDR3 is TGTGCCAGCAGTTTGAGGGGGCTAAGCCGGGAGCTGTTTTTT. Filled out from reference TRBV28 and TRBJ2-2, the complete variable domain reads DVKVTQSSRYLVKRTGEKVFLECVQDMDHENMFWYRQDPGLGLRLIYFSYDVKMKEKGDIPEGYSVSREKKERFSLILESASTNQTSMYLCASSLRGLSRELFFGEGSRLTVL.

The chain links TRBV5-1 to TRBJ1-1; D gene uncertain. The germline CDR1 and CDR2 sequences are SGHRS and YFSETQ. The CDR3 consists of 14 residues. Trimming removed 4 bases at V and 1 base at J, with 11 bases between. This CDR3 is CASSPNPSNTEAFF. CDR3 DNA sequence: TGCGCCAGCAGCCCTAACCCGTCGAACACTGAAGCTTTCTTT. The full variable domain, in which reference TRBV5-1 and TRBJ1-1 provide the parts outside the CDR3, is KAGVTQTPRYLIKTRGQQVTLSCSPISGHRSVSWYQQTPGQGLQFLFEYFSETQRNKGNFPGRFSGRQFSNSRSEMNVSTLELGDSALYLCASSPNPSNTEAFFGQGTRLTVV.

V gene TRBV7-8 combines with J gene TRBJ1-5, with TRBD1 matching 10 bases. J gave up 8 bases and V 5 bases, and 9 bases lay outside the gene matches. The germline V gene has CDR1 SGHVS and CDR2 FQNEAQ. The CDR3 runs to 15 residues. DNA for the CDR3: TGTGCCAGCAGCCTTCCCCGGGACAGGGGTGAGCCCCAGCATTTT. Amino acids: CASSLPRDRGEPQHF.

The rearrangement links TRBV6-1 to TRBJ1-3; TRBD1 matches 7 bases. Trimming at V came to 6 bases and at J to 7 bases, leaving 12 bases not matched to a gene. The CDR3 is made up of 15 amino acids. CDR1 is MNHNS, CDR2 SASEGT, per germline. The CDR3 coding sequence is TGTGCCAGCAGCGCCCGACAGGGAGTTGAGAACACCATATATTTT. Its translation: CASSARQGVENTIYF.

CDR3 residues: CASSAEGSQPQHF. Written as DNA, the CDR3 is TGTGCCAGCAGTGCTGAGGGATCCCAGCCCCAGCATTTT. The rearrangement joins TRBV2 to TRBJ1-5; unclear D gene. Trimming removed 4 bases from V and 7 bases from J, with 11 bases in between. In germline, CDR1 is SNHLY, CDR2 FYNNEI. This CDR3 contains 13 residues. The variable domain in full, with the rest retrieved from reference TRBV2 and TRBJ1-5, is EPEVTQTPSHQVTQMGQEVILRCVPISNHLYFYWYRQILGQKVEFLVSFYNNEISEKSEIFDDQFSVERPDGSNFTLKIRSTKLEDSAMYFCASSAEGSQPQHFGDGTRLSIL.

This clone was counted once. The junction differs from germline at one of its ends, possibly a read error. The chain combines TRBV7-7 with TRBJ2-5; D is possibly TRBD2 (5 bases). Germline V lookup: CDR1 SSHAT, CDR2 FNYEAQ (reference sequence). The CDR3 has 14 residues. The CDR3 is CASSLGTGQETQYF. The CDR3 DNA reads TGTGCTAGCAGCTTAGGAACGGGACAAGAGACCCAGTACTTC.

V and J are TRBV10-1 and TRBJ2-1; no firm D call. The CDR3 is 11 amino acids. V lost 4 bases and J lost 10, with 8 bases in between. CDR1 is WNHNN and CDR2 is SYGVQD in the germline V gene (reference sequence). The chain's CDR3 is CASSGAGEQFF. The DNA for the CDR3 is TGCGCCAGCAGTGGGGCCGGCGAGCAGTTCTTC.

This chain connects TRBV18 to TRBJ1-5, with D hard to call. With 4 bases removed from V and 0 bases from J, the gap between germline ends came to 13 bases. Looked up from germline, CDR1 is KGHSH and CDR2 is LQKENI. The CDR3 totals 16 residues. CDR3 amino acids: CASSQQHGSSNQPQHF. DNA for the CDR3: TGTGCCAGCTCACAGCAGCACGGCTCTAGCAATCAGCCCCAGCATTTT.

The chain couples TRBV18 to TRBJ1-5; TRBD1 might be the D (5 bases). The V and J ends lost 3 bases and 2 bases respectively, with 17 bases between them. The germline V gene encodes CDR1 KGHSH and CDR2 LQKENI. The CDR3 runs to 17 residues. The CDR3 sequence is CASSPRGGTGGNQPQHF. CDR3 DNA: TGTGCCAGCTCACCCCGGGGAGGGACGGGTGGCAATCAGCCCCAGCATTTT.

This chain links TRBV2 with TRBJ2-5, with D possibly matching TRBD1 (6 bases). This CDR3 region has 13 residues. Germline V gene sequence: CDR1 SNHLY, CDR2 FYNNEI. V dropped 6 bases and J dropped 4 bases, with 12 bases sitting between them. This chain's CDR3 is CASRDTGLETQYF. The CDR3 bases are TGTGCCAGCAGGGACACAGGGCTAGAGACCCAGTACTTC.

The chain recombines TRBV7-2 with TRBJ1-5, with no clear D. The CDR3 contains 15 residues. Germline CDR1 and CDR2: SGHTA and FQGNSA. The ends were cut back, 1 base at V and 2 bases at J, with 9 bases in the middle. The CDR3 is CASSLGGEGNQPQHF. The CDR3 region has the DNA TGTGCCAGCAGCTTAGGCGGGGAAGGCAATCAGCCCCAGCATTTT. The full variable domain, completed using reference TRBV7-2 and TRBJ1-5, is GAGVSQSPSNKVTEKGKDVELRCDPISGHTALYWYRQSLGQGLEFLIYFQGNSAPDKSGLPSDRFSAERTGGSVSTLTIQRTQQEDSAVYLCASSLGGEGNQPQHFGDGTRLSIL.

This rearrangement joins TRBV18 to TRBJ2-5, with 11 bases lining up with TRBD1. Germline V gives CDR1 KGHSH, CDR2 LQKENI. The CDR3 runs to 16 residues. The V gene end was trimmed by 3 bases and the J gene end by 3 bases; junction bases not matched to a gene: 6. CDR3 DNA: TGTGCCAGCTCACCGACCGGGACAGGGGGTGAAGAGACCCAGTACTTC. Translation gives CASSPTGTGGEETQYF.

The chain is built from TRBV19 and TRBJ2-7, with D tentatively TRBD1 (6 bases). V was trimmed by 5 bases and J by 2 bases, leaving 16 bases between them. The V gene's germline CDR1 is LNHDA and CDR2 SQIVND (reference sequence). The CDR3 has 15 residues. The CDR3 DNA reads TGTGCCAGTAGTCTCGAGACAGGTTCAGCCTACGAGCAGTACTTC. Protein: CASSLETGSAYEQYF.

V usage is TRBV29-1 and J usage is TRBJ1-2, with D perhaps matching TRBD1 (5 bases). Germline values: CDR1 SQVTM, CDR2 ANQGSEA. There are 14 residues in the CDR3. The germline V and J ends were trimmed by 4 bases and 0 bases, with 12 bases remaining between them. DNA of the CDR3: TGCAGCGTTGGGGAGAGACAGACTAACTATGGCTACACCTTC. It encodes CSVGERQTNYGYTF.

The V call is TRBV19, the J call TRBJ1-5; D not certain. Germline V gene sequence: CDR1 LNHDA, CDR2 SQIVND (reference sequence). The CDR3 sequence is 14 residues long. V was trimmed by 0 bases and J by 5 bases, leaving 8 bases between them. CDR3: CASSIDGEDQPQHF. CDR3 DNA sequence: TGTGCCAGTAGTATAGATGGCGAGGATCAGCCCCAGCATTTT.

This clone was seen a handful of times. V is TRBV7-9 and J is TRBJ2-5, with 8 bases aligning to TRBD1. CDR3 length: 16 amino acids. Trimming removed 5 bases from V and 0 bases from J; junction bases left unmatched: 8. Germline assignment: CDR1 SEHNR and CDR2 FQNEAQ (reference sequence). In DNA form, the CDR3 reads TGTGCCAGCAGCCCGCGGACAGGGACTTACCAAGAGACCCAGTACTTC. This codes for CASSPRTGTYQETQYF.

The chain carries TRBV10-2 and TRBJ2-5, with 7 bases identical to TRBD1. Germline V gene lookup returns CDR1 WSHSY and CDR2 SAAADI. There are 18 residues in the CDR3. The V gene end was trimmed by 0 bases and the J gene end by 5 bases; junction bases not matched to a gene: 15. CDR3 sequence: CASSESWGTARHRETQYF. Written as DNA, the CDR3 is TGCGCCAGCAGTGAGTCGTGGGGGACAGCTAGGCACAGGGAGACCCAGTACTTC.

The CDR3 sequence: CASSLMMNTEAFF. The CDR3 DNA is TGTGCCAGCAGCTTAATGATGAACACTGAAGCTTTCTTT. V and J are TRBV7-9 and TRBJ1-1; D unresolved. The V and J ends lost 2 bases and 0 bases respectively, with 4 bases between them. CDR1 SEHNR and CDR2 FQNEAQ come from the germline V gene (reference sequence). The length of the CDR3 is 13 residues.

This clone is a singleton in its sample. The chain joins TRBV12-5 to TRBJ2-3; 7 nucleotides match TRBD2. CDR1 and CDR2 (germline): LGHNT, FRNRAP. The length of the CDR3 is 13 residues. The trim removed 1 base at V and 11 bases at J, leaving 6 bases unmatched. CDR3 sequence (DNA): TGTGCTAGTGGTTTGGAGACTAGCCGAAGGCAGTATTTT. Translation gives CASGLETSRRQYF. Supplemented by reference TRBV12-5 and TRBJ2-3, the full variable domain reads DARVTQTPRHKVTEMGQEVTMRCQPILGHNTVFWYRQTMMQGLELLAYFRNRAPLDDSGMPKDRFSAEMPDATLATLKIQPSEPRDSAVYFCASGLETSRRQYFGPGTRLTVL.